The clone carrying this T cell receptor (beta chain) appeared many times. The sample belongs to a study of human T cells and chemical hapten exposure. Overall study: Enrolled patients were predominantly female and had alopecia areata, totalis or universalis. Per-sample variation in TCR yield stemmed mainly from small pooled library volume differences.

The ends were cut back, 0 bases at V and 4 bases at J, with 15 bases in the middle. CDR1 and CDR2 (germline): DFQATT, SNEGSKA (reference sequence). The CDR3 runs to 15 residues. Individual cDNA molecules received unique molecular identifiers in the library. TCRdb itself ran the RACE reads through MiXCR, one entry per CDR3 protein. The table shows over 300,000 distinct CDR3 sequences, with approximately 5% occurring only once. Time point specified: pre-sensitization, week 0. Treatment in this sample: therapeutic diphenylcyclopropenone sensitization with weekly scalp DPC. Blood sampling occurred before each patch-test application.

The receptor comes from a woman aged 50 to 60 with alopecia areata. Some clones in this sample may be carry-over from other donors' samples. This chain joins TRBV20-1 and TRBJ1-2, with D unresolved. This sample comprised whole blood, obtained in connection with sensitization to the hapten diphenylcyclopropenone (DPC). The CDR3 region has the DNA TGCAGTGCTAGAGATTTGGCAGACGGCGGCTATGGCTACACCTTC. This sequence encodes CSARDLADGGYGYTF.